A selection of T cell receptor beta chains follows, all from one sample in a study of shared clonotypes between healthy human individuals. The method was immunoSEQ multiplex PCR; TCRdb's version includes in-frame clones alone and lacks a portion of them. Of approximately 110,000 clones listed, around 73% are singletons. The specimen sequenced was memory CD8+ T cells sorted from blood. These receptors all come from a woman aged 25 to 39 in good health. Each CDR3 is given with its conserved first and last residue. The order of the fields is J gene, V gene, clone size, D gene, CDR3 protein, CDR3 DNA. D genes are given only for firm matches. The size of a clone is reported for some rows only, either as once, few or many, or as a class for expanded clones.

>TRBJ1-4|TRBV5-8|NA|TRBD1
CASSFNPTGLNEKLFF
TGTGCCAGCAGCTTCAATCCGACAGGGCTAAATGAAAAACTGTTTTTT
>TRBJ2-3|TRBV9|NA|TRBD2
CASSEAPTSGRSDTQYF
TGTGCCAGCAGCGAGGCCCCGACTAGCGGGAGGTCAGATACGCAGTATTTT
>TRBJ2-5|TRBV7-2|NA|NA
CASSLGQSDWVQETQYF
TGTGCCAGCAGCTTAGGCCAATCGGATTGGGTCCAAGAGACCCAGTACTTC
>TRBJ2-7|TRBV19|many|TRBD1
CASSIVGTGAYEQYF
TGTGCCAGTAGTATAGTAGGGACAGGAGCCTACGAGCAGTACTTC
>TRBJ1-2|TRBV5-1|NA|NA
CASSSDGANYGYTF
TGCGCCAGCAGCTCGGACGGGGCCAACTATGGCTACACCTTC
>TRBJ2-5|TRBV5-5|once|TRBD2
CASSFSSGSLQTQYF
TGTGCCAGCAGCTTCTCGAGCGGGAGTCTGCAGACCCAGTACTTC
>TRBJ2-7|TRBV19|NA|NA
CASSIAPRGEQYF
TGTGCCAGTAGTATAGCTCCTAGGGGCGAGCAGTACTTC
>TRBJ1-5|TRBV2|many|TRBD1
CASNPDRAGGNQPQHF
TGTGCCAGCAATCCGGACAGGGCGGGGGGCAATCAGCCCCAGCATTTT
>TRBJ2-5|TRBV25-1|NA|TRBD1
CASSDDRGQRETQYF
TGTGCCAGCAGTGATGACAGGGGGCAGAGAGAGACCCAGTACTTC
>TRBJ1-5|TRBV19|NA|TRBD1
CASSLLRGSNQPQHF
TGTGCCAGTAGTCTCCTCAGGGGGAGCAATCAGCCCCAGCATTTT
>TRBJ1-1|TRBV7-9|once|NA
CASSLVQGGTEAFF
TGTGCCAGCAGCTTAGTTCAGGGTGGCACTGAAGCTTTCTTT
>TRBJ1-4|TRBV23-1|few|NA
CASSQSRGGPIEKLFF
TGCGCCAGCAGTCAATCGCGGGGGGGGCCGATTGAAAAACTGTTTTTT
>TRBJ2-7|TRBV7-9|NA|NA
CASSVVQGRDSYEQYF
TGTGCCAGCAGCGTCGTACAGGGGAGGGACTCCTACGAGCAGTACTTC
>TRBJ2-3|TRBV28|many|NA
CASRFIRERQTDTQYF
TGTGCCAGCAGATTTATCCGGGAGCGGCAGACAGATACGCAGTATTTT
>TRBJ2-3|TRBV7-9|NA|NA
CASSYSGGGTDTQYF
TGTGCCAGCAGCTATTCAGGAGGAGGCACAGATACGCAGTATTTT
>TRBJ1-1|TRBV27|NA|NA
CASSLSLGGHTEAFF
TGTGCCAGCAGTTTATCGTTGGGGGGTCACACTGAAGCTTTCTTT
>TRBJ2-7|TRBV28|NA|TRBD2
CASSLTSAGAGNEQYF
TGTGCCAGCAGTTTAACGTCGGCGGGAGCAGGAAACGAGCAGTACTTC
>TRBJ2-7|TRBV7-9|NA|NA
CASSFVSYEQYF
TGTGCCAGCAGCTTCGTTTCCTACGAGCAGTACTTC
>TRBJ2-1|TRBV4-1|NA|TRBD2
CASSHGLAGDEQFF
TGCGCCAGCAGCCACGGACTAGCGGGAGACGAGCAGTTCTTC
>TRBJ2-7|TRBV5-3|NA|NA
CARSLTTPVPWKEQYF
TGTGCCAGAAGCCTTACCACCCCGGTTCCTTGGAAGGAGCAGTACTTC
>TRBJ2-1|TRBV6-6|NA|NA
CASSYHDTYNEQFF
TGTGCCAGCAGTTACCACGACACGTACAATGAGCAGTTCTTC
>TRBJ1-1|TRBV7-6|NA|TRBD1
CASSLAPGGMNTEAFF
TGTGCCAGCAGCTTAGCCCCAGGGGGTATGAACACTGAAGCTTTCTTT
>TRBJ1-4|TRBV29-1|NA|TRBD1
CSATGQGYEKLFF
TGCAGCGCTACGGGACAGGGTTATGAAAAACTGTTTTTT
>TRBJ2-7|TRBV7-9|NA|NA
CASSLVMSDYEQYF
TGTGCCAGCAGCTTAGTAATGTCGGACTACGAGCAGTACTTC
>TRBJ1-5|TRBV15|NA|TRBD1
CATSEDREDQPQHF
TGTGCCACCAGCGAGGACAGGGAGGACCAGCCCCAGCATTTT
>TRBJ1-2|TRBV28|NA|NA
CASSLRDRIGLFGYTF
TGTGCCAGCAGCCTGCGGGACCGAATCGGTTTATTTGGCTACACCTTC
>TRBJ1-1|TRBV14|NA|NA
CASSQIMDNRGAFF
TGTGCCAGCAGCCAAATCATGGACAACCGGGGAGCTTTCTTT
>TRBJ1-5|TRBV6-4|many|TRBD1
CASSDGQGTQPQHF
TGTGCCAGCAGTGACGGACAGGGAACACAGCCCCAGCATTTT
>TRBJ2-1|TRBV19|many|NA
CASSMGRDVDEQFF
TGTGCCAGTAGTATGGGTCGGGATGTCGATGAGCAGTTCTTC
>TRBJ2-5|TRBV25-1|NA|NA
CASSEGTEGETQYF
TGTGCCAGCAGTGAAGGGACCGAGGGAGAGACCCAGTACTTC
>TRBJ1-1|TRBV5-6|NA|NA
CASSLGGVLDENTEAFF
TGTGCCAGCAGCTTGGGAGGAGTCCTCGACGAGAACACTGAAGCTTTCTTT
>TRBJ1-5|TRBV30|NA|NA
CAWSAVTENQPQHF
TGTGCCTGGAGTGCCGTGACAGAAAATCAGCCCCAGCATTTT
>TRBJ2-6|TRBV19|NA|NA
CASSFITTSGANVLTF
TGTGCCAGTAGTTTTATCACCACCTCTGGGGCCAACGTCCTGACTTTC
>TRBJ1-2|TRBV21-1|NA|NA
CASSKEEAGTYGYTF
TGTGCCAGCAGCAAAGAGGAGGCGGGGACCTATGGCTACACCTTC
>TRBJ2-1|TRBV6-4|NA|TRBD2
CASSGGSSYNEQFF
TGTGCCAGCAGTGGCGGGAGCTCCTACAATGAGCAGTTCTTC
>TRBJ2-7|TRBV25-1|NA|TRBD1
CASSETKGGGFSYEQYF
TGTGCCAGCAGTGAAACAAAAGGGGGCGGATTCTCCTACGAGCAGTACTTC
>TRBJ1-1|TRBV28|NA|NA
CASSLVSVNTEAFF
TGTGCCAGCAGTTTAGTCTCCGTAAACACTGAAGCTTTCTTT
>TRBJ2-7|TRBV9|NA|NA
CASSAGGPYEQYF
TGTGCCAGCAGCGCGGGGGGCCCCTACGAGCAGTACTTC
>TRBJ2-7|TRBV2|NA|TRBD1
CASSRTGREQYF
TGTGCCAGCAGTAGGACAGGGCGCGAGCAGTACTTC
>TRBJ2-7|TRBV13|NA|NA
CASSLSLSSYEQYF
TGTGCCAGCAGCTTATCTCTCTCCTCCTACGAGCAGTACTTC
>TRBJ2-7|TRBV9|NA|TRBD2
CASSVGPITSSGSRHEQYF
TGTGCCAGCAGCGTAGGCCCTATAACCTCTAGCGGGAGTCGCCACGAGCAGTACTTC
>TRBJ2-7|TRBV10-2|many|NA
CASSASRPGSGEQYF
TGCGCCAGCAGTGCATCGAGGCCAGGGTCGGGCGAGCAGTACTTC
>TRBJ2-7|TRBV4-1|NA|NA
CASSQDPGHEQYF
TGCGCCAGCAGCCAAGACCCCGGCCACGAGCAGTACTTC
>TRBJ1-1|TRBV7-8|NA|TRBD1
CASSLDRGYGMNTEAFF
TGTGCCAGCAGCCTGGACAGGGGGTACGGAATGAACACTGAAGCTTTCTTT
>TRBJ2-7|TRBV6-1|NA|NA
CASSPLGSSYEQYF
TGTGCCAGCAGTCCTCTAGGGAGCTCCTACGAGCAGTACTTC
>TRBJ2-7|TRBV2|NA|TRBD2
CASSEESGRKAYEQYF
TGTGCCAGCAGTGAAGAAAGCGGGAGAAAGGCCTACGAGCAGTACTTC
>TRBJ2-3|TRBV10-1|NA|TRBD2
CASSDLAGPSTDTQYF
TGCGCCAGCAGTGACCTAGCGGGTCCTAGCACAGATACGCAGTATTTT
>TRBJ2-1|TRBV6-1|NA|NA
CASGTLVYNEQFF
TGTGCCAGCGGCACACTGGTCTACAATGAGCAGTTCTTC
>TRBJ2-7|TRBV11-2|NA|TRBD2
CASSLGGEDYEQYF
TGTGCCAGCAGCTTGGGAGGGGAGGACTACGAGCAGTACTTC
>TRBJ2-5|TRBV27|NA|TRBD1
CASSWTGPQWQETQYF
TGTGCCAGCAGTTGGACAGGGCCACAGTGGCAAGAGACCCAGTACTTC
>TRBJ1-2|TRBV29-1|few|TRBD1
CSAADRDNGYTF
TGCAGCGCCGCGGACAGGGACAATGGCTACACCTTC